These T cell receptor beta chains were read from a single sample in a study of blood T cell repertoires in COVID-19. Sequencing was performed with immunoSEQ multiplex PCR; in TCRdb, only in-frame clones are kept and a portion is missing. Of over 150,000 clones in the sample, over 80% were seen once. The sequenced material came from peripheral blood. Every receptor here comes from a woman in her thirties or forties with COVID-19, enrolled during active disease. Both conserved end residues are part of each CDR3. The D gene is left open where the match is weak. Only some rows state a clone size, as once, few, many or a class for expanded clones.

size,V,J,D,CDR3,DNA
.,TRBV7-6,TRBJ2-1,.,CASSLAAGPYNEQFF,TGTGCCAGCAGCTTAGCGGCAGGCCCCTACAATGAGCAGTTCTTC
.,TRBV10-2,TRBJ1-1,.,CASAEQGSNTEAFF,TGCGCCAGCGCAGAACAGGGATCGAACACTGAAGCTTTCTTT
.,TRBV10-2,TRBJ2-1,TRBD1,CASTTGTGLYNEQFF,TGCGCCAGCACCACAGGGACAGGGCTTTACAATGAGCAGTTCTTC
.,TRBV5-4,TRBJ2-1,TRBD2,CASSLGTPGGGNEQFF,TGTGCCAGCAGCTTGGGAACCCCCGGCGGGGGCAATGAGCAGTTCTTC
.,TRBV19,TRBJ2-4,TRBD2,CASTTRTSGREGIQYF,TGTGCCAGTACTACAAGGACTAGCGGGAGGGAGGGCATTCAGTACTTC
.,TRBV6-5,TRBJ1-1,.,CASSPSGTEAFF,TGTGCCAGCAGTCCATCAGGTACTGAAGCTTTCTTT
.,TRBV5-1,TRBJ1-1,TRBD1,CASSPGQGLMNTEAFF,TGCGCCAGCAGCCCGGGACAGGGCCTTATGAACACTGAAGCTTTCTTT
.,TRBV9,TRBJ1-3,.,CASSAPRWGSFSGNTIYF,TGTGCCAGCAGCGCCCCACGCTGGGGCAGCTTCTCTGGAAACACCATATATTTT
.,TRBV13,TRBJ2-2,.,CASSPHRLEMNTGELFF,TGTGCCAGCAGCCCCCATCGGCTGGAGATGAACACCGGGGAGCTGTTTTTT
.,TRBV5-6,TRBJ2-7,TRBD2,CASSLGWTSGSEQYF,TGTGCCAGCAGCTTGGGGTGGACTAGCGGGAGCGAGCAGTACTTC
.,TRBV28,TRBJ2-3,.,CASSLQGPDTQYF,TGTGCCAGCAGTTTACAGGGTCCAGATACGCAGTATTTT
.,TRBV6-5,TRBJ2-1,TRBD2,CASSFLSGGAVDEQFF,TGTGCCAGCAGTTTCCTTAGCGGGGGGGCGGTAGATGAGCAGTTCTTC
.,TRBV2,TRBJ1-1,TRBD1,CASRSDRDTEAFF,TGTGCCAGCAGATCGGACAGGGACACTGAAGCTTTCTTT
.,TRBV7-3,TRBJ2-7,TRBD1,CASSRAGGNEQYF,TGTGCCAGCAGCAGGGCAGGGGGCAACGAGCAGTACTTC
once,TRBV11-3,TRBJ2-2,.,CASSLDRSTGELFF,TGTGCCAGCAGCTTGGACAGATCCACCGGGGAGCTGTTTTTT
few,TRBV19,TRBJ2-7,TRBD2,CASSGSSGSSYEQYF,TGTGCCAGTAGTGGATCTAGCGGGAGCTCCTACGAGCAGTACTTC
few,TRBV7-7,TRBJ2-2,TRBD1,CASSPRLGTGTGGTGELFF,TGTGCCAGCAGCCCCCGGCTCGGGACAGGCACCGGAGGGACCGGGGAGCTGTTTTTT
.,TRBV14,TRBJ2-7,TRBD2,CASSQVRGRASYEQYF,TGTGCCAGCAGCCAAGTCCGCGGGAGGGCCAGCTACGAGCAGTACTTC
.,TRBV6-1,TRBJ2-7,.,CASSGLFGAGSSYEQYF,TGTGCCAGCAGTGGGCTTTTTGGGGCAGGAAGCTCCTACGAGCAGTACTTC
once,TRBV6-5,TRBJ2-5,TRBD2,CASSYSSGVGQETQYF,TGTGCCAGCAGTTACTCGAGCGGGGTGGGACAAGAGACCCAGTACTTC
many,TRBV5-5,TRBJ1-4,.,CASSLRYEKLFF,TGTGCCAGCAGCTTGCGTTATGAAAAACTGTTTTTT
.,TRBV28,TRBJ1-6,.,CASSLSVRVGSPLHF,TGTGCCAGCAGTTTATCCGTCAGGGTGGGTTCACCCCTCCACTTT
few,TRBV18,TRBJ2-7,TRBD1,CASQPGQGYEQYF,TGTGCCAGCCAACCGGGACAGGGCTACGAGCAGTACTTC
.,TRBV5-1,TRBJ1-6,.,CASSLVGSSYNSPLHF,TGCGCCAGCAGCTTGGTTGGGAGCTCCTATAATTCACCCCTCCACTTT
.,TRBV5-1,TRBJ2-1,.,CASSSPSGGEQFF,TGCGCCAGCAGCTCCCCGTCGGGTGGTGAGCAGTTCTTC
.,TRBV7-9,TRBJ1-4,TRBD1,CASSLRDREEELFF,TGTGCCAGCAGCCTCCGGGACAGGGAGGAAGAACTGTTTTTT
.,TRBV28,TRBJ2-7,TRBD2,CASLEFGTSNHEQYF,TGTGCCAGCCTTGAGTTTGGGACTAGCAACCACGAGCAGTACTTC
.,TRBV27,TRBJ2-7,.,CASRGGLGRSEQYF,TGTGCCAGCAGGGGGGGACTTGGACGGAGCGAGCAGTACTTC
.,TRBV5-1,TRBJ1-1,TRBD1,CASSLVTGVNTEAFF,TGCGCCAGCAGCTTGGTCACAGGGGTTAACACTGAAGCTTTCTTT
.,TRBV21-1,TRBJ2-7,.,CASSKDDGAGYEQYF,TGTGCCAGCAGCAAGGACGATGGGGCTGGCTACGAGCAGTACTTC
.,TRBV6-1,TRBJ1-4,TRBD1,CASSEGYWAGGTNEKLFF,TGTGCCAGCAGTGAAGGGTATTGGGCAGGGGGAACTAATGAAAAACTGTTTTTT
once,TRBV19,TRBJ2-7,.,CASSFGSSYEQYF,TGTGCCAGTAGCTTCGGGAGCTCCTACGAGCAGTACTTC
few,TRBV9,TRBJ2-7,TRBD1,CASSVRTGSSYEQYF,TGTGCCAGCAGCGTTAGGACAGGAAGCTCCTACGAGCAGTACTTC
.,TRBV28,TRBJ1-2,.,CASRGGGPDGYTF,TGTGCCAGCAGGGGAGGGGGTCCGGACGGCTACACCTTC
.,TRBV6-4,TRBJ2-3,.,CASSVNGEGTDTQYF,TGTGCCAGCAGTGTTAACGGAGAGGGCACAGATACGCAGTATTTT
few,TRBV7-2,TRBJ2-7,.,CASSAGLHSYEQYF,TGTGCCAGCAGCGCGGGACTTCACTCCTACGAGCAGTACTTC
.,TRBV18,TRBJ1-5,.,CASSPGTGAQPQHF,TGTGCCAGCTCACCGGGAACAGGAGCTCAGCCCCAGCATTTT
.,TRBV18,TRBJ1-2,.,CASSERAGAQGYGYTF,TGTGCCAGCTCAGAACGGGCGGGGGCTCAAGGCTATGGCTACACCTTC
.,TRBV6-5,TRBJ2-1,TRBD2,CASRPGTSGRGEQFF,TGTGCCAGCAGGCCTGGGACTAGCGGGAGAGGTGAGCAGTTCTTC
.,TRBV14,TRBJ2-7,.,CASSPGYEQYF,TGTGCCAGCAGCCCCGGGTACGAGCAGTACTTC
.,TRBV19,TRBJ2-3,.,CASSFTVTDTQYF,TGTGCCAGTAGTTTTACTGTCACAGATACGCAGTATTTT
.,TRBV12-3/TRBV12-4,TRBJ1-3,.,CASSFLGNTIYF,TGTGCCAGCAGTTTCTTGGGAAACACCATATATTTT
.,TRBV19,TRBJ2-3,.,CASAKGGGPDTQYF,TGTGCCAGTGCTAAGGGGGGAGGGCCTGATACGCAGTATTTT
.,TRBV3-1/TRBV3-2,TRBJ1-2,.,CASSPRGTLYGYTF,TGTGCCAGCAGCCCCAGGGGAACGCTCTATGGCTACACCTTC
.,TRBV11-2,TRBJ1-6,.,CASSLTDSGAPLHF,TGTGCCAGCAGCTTAACGGACAGCGGGGCACCCCTCCACTTT
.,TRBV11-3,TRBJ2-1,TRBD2,CASSWTSGHNEQFF,TGTGCCAGCAGTTGGACTAGCGGGCACAATGAGCAGTTCTTC
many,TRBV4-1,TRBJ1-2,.,CASSQDIRPGGGAYGYTF,TGCGCCAGCAGCCAAGACATTCGGCCGGGGGGGGGAGCTTATGGCTACACCTTC
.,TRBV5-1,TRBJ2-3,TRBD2,CASSYSGGTDTQYF,TGCGCCAGCAGCTACAGCGGGGGCACAGATACGCAGTATTTT
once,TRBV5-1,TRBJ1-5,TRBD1,CASSLDRGRGQPQHF,TGCGCCAGCAGCTTGGACAGGGGGCGCGGTCAGCCCCAGCATTTT
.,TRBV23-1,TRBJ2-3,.,CASSLQAAASTDTQYF,TGCGCCAGCAGTCTGCAAGCGGCCGCTAGCACAGATACGCAGTATTTT
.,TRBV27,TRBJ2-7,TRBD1,CASSLSWTGYGEQYF,TGTGCCAGCAGTTTATCGTGGACAGGGTACGGCGAGCAGTACTTC
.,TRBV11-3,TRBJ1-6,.,CASSLGGQGGSPLHF,TGTGCCAGCAGCTTAGGAGGCCAGGGCGGTTCACCCCTCCACTTT
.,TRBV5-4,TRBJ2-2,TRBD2,CASSLAAGVTGELFF,TGTGCCAGCAGCTTGGCCGCGGGGGTCACCGGGGAGCTGTTTTTT
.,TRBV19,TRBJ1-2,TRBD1,CASSIQRGRGYTF,TGTGCCAGTAGTATCCAGAGGGGGCGAGGCTACACCTTC
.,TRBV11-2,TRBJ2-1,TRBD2,CASRLSGTSGNEQFF,TGTGCCAGCAGACTTTCCGGGACTAGCGGCAATGAGCAGTTCTTC
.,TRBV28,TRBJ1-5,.,CASSLSQGHF,TGTGCCAGCAGTTTAAGTCAGGGTCATTTT
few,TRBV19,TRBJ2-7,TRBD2,CASSPSGTSGGYEQYF,TGTGCCAGTAGTCCCTCCGGGACTAGCGGGGGGTACGAGCAGTACTTC